This paragraph reports one TCR beta chain. The data were taken from a study of blood T cell repertoires in COVID-19. As for the study in general: COVID-19 samples, acute and convalescent, were from the United States, Italy and Spain. PBMCs, B-cell-depleted T cells, or T cells provided the cDNA or gDNA that made up the material.

The CDR3 loop spans 16 amino acids. Germline V gives CDR1 SNHLY, CDR2 FYNNEI. Losses at the gene ends were 7 bases for V and 4 bases for J; bases not matched to a gene: 11. Authors' methods: Amplification of reference gene primers was used by the study to estimate nucleated cell counts. Profiling relied on immunoSEQ multiplex PCR, and the TCRdb table lists in-frame clones only, not all of them. That table is the source of V, J and clone size, and D and trimming were worked out from the DNA. This table holds 25,000 to 35,000 clones, about 80% found once. Sequencing used peripheral blood. V and J are TRBV2 and TRBJ2-2; 8 bases are shared with TRBD1. This clonotype originated in a man between 65 and 79 years old with active COVID-19. The CDR3 protein is CASIPRGQGSTGELFF. Written as DNA, the CDR3 is TGTGCCAGCATACCCAGGGGGCAGGGAAGCACCGGGGAGCTGTTTTTT.